These T cell receptor beta chains were read from a single sample in a study of shared clonotypes between healthy human individuals. Measured with immunoSEQ multiplex PCR; TCRdb has only the in-frame clones, and not every one. The sample gives around 2,100,000 clones, about 95% of which show up once; 0.9% to 1.5% is in the top ten. The sample was naive CD8+ T cells sorted from blood. The receptors come from a man between 18 and 29 years old in good health. Each CDR3 is given with its conserved first and last residue. A D gene is named only where the DNA matches it firmly. Not all rows give a size; the values are once, few, many and, for expanded clones, a class.

CDR3 DNA,CDR3 protein,CDR3 length,D gene,clone size,J gene,V gene
TGTGCCAGCAGTGATGTCAGGGGAACCGGAAACACCATATATTTT,CASSDVRGTGNTIYF,15,.,.,TRBJ1-3,TRBV6-1
TGTGCCAGCAGCTTAGTACTGGGTCAAGAGACCCAGTACTTC,CASSLVLGQETQYF,14,.,.,TRBJ2-5,TRBV7-9
TGTGCCAGCAGTGTAAGGGCGGCCGGGGAGCTGTTTTTT,CASSVRAAGELFF,13,.,.,TRBJ2-2,TRBV6-5
TGCGCCAGCAGGGGACTAGTGGGTCTGGATACGCAGTATTTT,CASRGLVGLDTQYF,14,TRBD2,.,TRBJ2-3,TRBV10-2
TGTGCCAGCAGCTTAGATGGGGAAGAAAAACTGTTTTTT,CASSLDGEEKLFF,13,.,.,TRBJ1-4,TRBV11-2
TGTGCCAGCAGCCCAAGGGACAGGGTGGCCACCGGGGAGCTGTTTTTT,CASSPRDRVATGELFF,16,TRBD1,.,TRBJ2-2,TRBV7-9
TGTGCCAGCAGCGTAGATCTGGAGCAGGGGGTCTACGAGCAGTACTTC,CASSVDLEQGVYEQYF,16,TRBD1,.,TRBJ2-7,TRBV9
TGTGCCAGCAGTGAAGACAGGGCTGGGGCCAACGTCCTGACTTTC,CASSEDRAGANVLTF,15,.,.,TRBJ2-6,TRBV6-1
TGTGCCAGCAGCTTAGGGACGGGGGCTAATTCACCCCTCCACTTT,CASSLGTGANSPLHF,15,.,.,TRBJ1-6,TRBV7-9
TGTGCCAGCAGCCTATACTGGAACACCGGGGAGCTGTTTTTT,CASSLYWNTGELFF,14,.,.,TRBJ2-2,TRBV9
TGTGCCAGCAGCTCAAGGTTAGGGCCCTACGAGCAGTACTTC,CASSSRLGPYEQYF,14,.,once,TRBJ2-7,TRBV7-9
TGTGCCAGCAGTCCAGGGGTGTACACCGGGGAGCTGTTTTTT,CASSPGVYTGELFF,14,.,.,TRBJ2-2,TRBV25-1
TGTGCCAGCAGCCCTTCGTCCGATGAGCAGTTCTTC,CASSPSSDEQFF,12,.,.,TRBJ2-1,TRBV7-9
TGTGCCTGGGCGACAGGGTGGGATGAAAAACTGTTTTTT,CAWATGWDEKLFF,13,TRBD1,.,TRBJ1-4,TRBV30
TGTGCCAGCAGTACTGGGGACAATGAGCAGTTCTTC,CASSTGDNEQFF,12,.,.,TRBJ2-1,TRBV6-6
TGTGCCAGCAGTGGAACAGGATCCTACGAGCAGTACTTC,CASSGTGSYEQYF,13,.,.,TRBJ2-7,TRBV28
TGTGCCAGCAGCTCCCAATCGGATCCAGATACGCAGTATTTT,CASSSQSDPDTQYF,14,.,.,TRBJ2-3,TRBV7-9
TGCAGTGCTAGAGTAGTAGAGACCCAGTACTTC,CSARVVETQYF,11,.,.,TRBJ2-5,TRBV20-1
TGTGCCTGGAGTTTAGGTGCGGACGAGCAGTACTTC,CAWSLGADEQYF,12,.,.,TRBJ2-7,TRBV30
TGTGCCAGCAGAGTAGGGGAGGGAGCAACTAATGAAAAACTGTTTTTT,CASRVGEGATNEKLFF,16,.,.,TRBJ1-4,TRBV7-9
TGTGCCAGCAGTGGAAGAGGGGGGGGCCAAGAGACCCAGTACTTC,CASSGRGGGQETQYF,15,.,.,TRBJ2-5,TRBV27
TGTGCCAGCAGCTCTAGTGGAGCGCAGGGGGCGGACTATGGCTACACCTTC,CASSSSGAQGADYGYTF,17,TRBD1,.,TRBJ1-2,TRBV13
TGCGCCAGCAGCTTTCGGGGATCCTACGAGCAGTACTTC,CASSFRGSYEQYF,13,.,.,TRBJ2-7,TRBV5-1
TGTGCCAGCAGCTTAATAGCGGGGGGGCGCACAGATACGCAGTATTTT,CASSLIAGGRTDTQYF,16,TRBD2,.,TRBJ2-3,TRBV7-3
TGTGCCAGCAGTTTAATGGGACTATCGGTTGCTGAGCAGTTCTTC,CASSLMGLSVAEQFF,15,TRBD2,.,TRBJ2-1,TRBV28
TGTGCCAGCAGTCGATTCGGTACCGGGGAGCTGTTTTTT,CASSRFGTGELFF,13,.,.,TRBJ2-2,TRBV7-9
TGTGCCAGCGCCCATCGGGGTTCGTACGAGCAGTACTTC,CASAHRGSYEQYF,13,.,.,TRBJ2-7,TRBV6-1
TGTGCCATCAGGGAGAGCCAGGGGACCCTCTCCTACGAGCAGTACTTC,CAIRESQGTLSYEQYF,16,.,.,TRBJ2-7,TRBV10-3
TGTGCCAGCAGCGCGACGGAGGGCTACGAGCAGTACTTC,CASSATEGYEQYF,13,.,.,TRBJ2-7,TRBV9
TGTGCCAGCAGCTTACTCACCGATGAGCAGTTCTTC,CASSLLTDEQFF,12,.,.,TRBJ2-1,TRBV5-4
TGTGCCAGCAGTGAGATTGGGGCAAAACTGTTTTTT,CASSEIGAKLFF,12,.,.,TRBJ1-4,TRBV6-1
TGTGCCAGCAGCTTGAATGGCGGAAGCTCCTACGAGCAGTACTTC,CASSLNGGSSYEQYF,15,.,.,TRBJ2-7,TRBV5-6
TGTGCCAGCACGGGGGGGTTTAACACCGGGGAGCTGTTTTTT,CASTGGFNTGELFF,14,TRBD2,.,TRBJ2-2,TRBV27